The 14 T cell receptor beta chains in this list originate from one sample, sequenced in a study of blood T cell repertoires in COVID-19. Repertoires were generated with immunoSEQ multiplex PCR, while TCRdb's copy carries only in-frame clones and drops some. The repertoire includes around 200,000 clones, roughly 87% of them detected once, and 1.9% sits in the top ten. The sequenced material came from peripheral blood. The receptors shown here come from a man aged 40-49 years with active or convalescent COVID-19.

The chain couples TRBV27 to TRBJ1-1, with D hard to call. Trimming stripped 4 bases from V and 3 bases from J, with 15 bases between. The CDR3 is 15 amino acids. Looked up from germline, CDR1 is MNHEY and CDR2 is SMNVEV (reference sequence). The CDR3 DNA follows: TGTGCCAGCAGTTCCCTTGAGGGTCTGGACACTGAAGCTTTCTTT. It specifies CASSSLEGLDTEAFF.

This chain uses TRBV29-1 with TRBJ1-2; 7 bases are shared with TRBD1. Trimming cost V 6 bases and J 4 bases; bases outside gene matches: 11. The CDR3 consists of 14 residues. Germline CDR1 reads SQVTM; CDR2 reads ANQGSEA. The CDR3 protein is CSVDDRVSLYGYTF. The CDR3 DNA sequence: TGCAGCGTCGATGACAGGGTTTCTCTCTATGGCTACACCTTC.

This chain joins TRBV2 and TRBJ2-1, with TRBD1 as a possible D gene (5 bases). Trimming stripped 5 bases from V and 7 bases from J, with 21 bases between. Germline assignment: CDR1 SNHLY and CDR2 FYNNEI. The CDR3 length is 16 residues. CDR3 sequence (DNA): TGTGCCAGCAGTTCACCCGACCAGGGTATAATAAATGAGCAGTTCTTC. Its protein is CASSSPDQGIINEQFF.

This rearrangement joins TRBV28 to TRBJ2-1, with D tentatively TRBD2 (5 bases). Per germline, CDR1 MDHEN and CDR2 SYDVKM. Trimming removed 1 base at V and 0 bases at J, with 19 bases between. There are 19 residues in the CDR3. The CDR3 protein is CASSLLRASKYHSYNEQFF. CDR3 DNA: TGTGCCAGCAGTTTATTGAGGGCTAGCAAGTATCACTCCTACAATGAGCAGTTCTTC.

The chain employs TRBV5-6 and TRBJ2-1; 10 nucleotides align to TRBD2. The CDR3 totals 15 residues. CDR1 and CDR2 from the germline V gene are SGHDT and YYEEEE. Trimming cost V 1 base and J 9 bases; bases outside gene matches: 7. CDR3 region: CASSLLLAGVVEQFF. For the CDR3, the DNA is TGTGCCAGCAGCTTGCTCCTAGCGGGAGTGGTTGAGCAGTTCTTC.

This chain uses TRBV30 with TRBJ2-7; a weak D match, TRBD2 (5 bases). Trimming left V 2 bases short and J 6 bases short, with 14 bases between. Germline CDR1 is GTSNPN and CDR2 is SVGIG (reference sequence). This CDR3 has 13 residues. Here the CDR3 DNA reads TGTGCCTGGAGTCCAGGACTTTTTATCGAGCAGTACTTC. Its protein product is CAWSPGLFIEQYF.

The gene calls are TRBV6-5 and TRBJ2-1; no clear D. The germline V and J ends were trimmed by 6 bases and 7 bases, with 19 bases remaining between them. This CDR3 comprises 15 residues. Germline loops: CDR1 MNHEY, CDR2 SVGAGI. The CDR3 DNA follows: TGTGCCAGCAGCTTACACCGCTCGGGTTTGAATGAGCAGTTCTTC. This gives the protein CASSLHRSGLNEQFF.

This clone occurred a few times. The chain joins TRBV27 to TRBJ2-1; 8 positions agree with TRBD1. Per the germline V gene, CDR1 is MNHEY and CDR2 is SMNVEV (reference sequence). J lost 8 bases, V lost 3 bases, and 6 bases had no gene match. There are 14 residues in the CDR3. CDR3 bases: TGTGCCAGCAGTTTCAACACAGGGGGTTATGAGCAGTTCTTC. It yields the protein CASSFNTGGYEQFF.

The rearrangement joins TRBV5-6 to TRBJ1-5; TRBD1 might be the D (5 bases). The CDR3 runs to 16 residues. Germline V gene data show CDR1 as SGHDT and CDR2 as YYEEEE. The V gene lost 1 base and the J gene lost 5 bases, with 16 bases spanning the gap. The CDR3 reads CASSLWGGATYQPQHF. In nucleotides, the CDR3 is TGTGCCAGCAGCTTGTGGGGCGGGGCAACTTATCAGCCCCAGCATTTT.

This clone was recorded once. This chain uses TRBV7-6 with TRBJ2-7, with 8 positions matching TRBD1. Germline V gene sequence: CDR1 SGHVS, CDR2 FNYEAQ. The CDR3 is made up of 15 amino acids. After removal of 5 bases from V and 6 bases from J, the junction contained 12 bases not matched to a gene. For the CDR3, the DNA is TGTGCCAGCAGCAAAAGGACAGGGTCAGCCTCCGAGCAGTACTTC. This codes for CASSKRTGSASEQYF.

The rearrangement links TRBV28 to TRBJ2-1, with 7 bases identical to TRBD2. The junction had 8 bases not matched to a gene; V was cut back by 2 bases and J by 7 bases. This CDR3 region has 15 residues. Germline V gene lookup returns CDR1 MDHEN and CDR2 SYDVKM. The CDR3 region has the DNA TGTGCCAGCAGTTTAAGAATCGGGGGGATGAATGAGCAGTTCTTC. Its translation is CASSLRIGGMNEQFF.

This clone came up once. The gene calls are TRBV6-4 and TRBJ1-2, with TRBD1 matching 8 bases. CDR1 and CDR2 (germline): MRHNA, SNTAGT. The ends lost 2 bases at V and 8 bases at J; junction bases unmatched: 7. This CDR3 contains 14 residues. The CDR3 loop reads CASSDRGTGDGYTF. Here the CDR3 DNA reads TGTGCCAGCAGTGACCGCGGGACAGGAGACGGCTACACCTTC.

The chain joins TRBV6-5 to TRBJ2-7, with 11 bases aligning to TRBD1. Germline lookup yields CDR1 MNHEY and CDR2 SVGAGI. The CDR3 contains 14 residues. The ends lost 7 bases at V and 2 bases at J; junction bases unmatched: 4. The DNA of the CDR3 is TGTGCCAGCAAGTTGGGACAGGGGGCCTACGAGCAGTACTTC. This translates into CASKLGQGAYEQYF.

The rearrangement links TRBV11-2 to TRBJ2-1, with 7 nucleotides matching TRBD2. The CDR3 runs 15 residues. CDR1 is SGHAT, CDR2 FQNNGV, per germline. V shed 3 bases, J shed 0 bases, and the junction held 2 bases outside the gene matches. The CDR3, as DNA: TGTGCCAGCAGCTTCGGCGGGGGCTCCTACAATGAGCAGTTCTTC. Protein product: CASSFGGGSYNEQFF.